The T cell receptor (beta chain) described here comes from a study of blood T cell repertoires in COVID-19. CDR3 length: 16 residues. The V end was cut by 3 bases, the J end by 0 bases, with 14 bases between. Germline loops: CDR1 KGHSH, CDR2 LQKENI. Clones were read by immunoSEQ multiplex PCR, and TCRdb kept only the in-frame ones, dropping some. Among about 26,000 clones listed, 92% were seen once. Specimen: peripheral blood. The sequence derives from a human donor in a cohort sampled during active COVID-19. The chain recombines TRBV18 with TRBJ1-2; D unclear. For the CDR3, the DNA is TGTGCCAGCTCACCGGTGGTTTCAGTTTCTAACTATGGCTACACCTTC. Its translation: CASSPVVSVSNYGYTF.